Listed below are T cell receptor beta chains from one sample, sequenced in a study of CD8+CD57+ T cells in acquired aplastic anemia. Using its own MiXCR run on the reads, TCRdb lists one record per CDR3 protein. The sample holds fewer than 250,000 distinct CDR3 sequences, almost 50% seen once. The source material was sorted CD4+, CD8+, or CD8+CD57+ T cells (not recorded which) from PBMCs. These receptors all come from a human donor with aplastic anemia. CDR3s include the opening cysteine and the closing phenylalanine or tryptophan. A D gene is named only where the DNA matches it firmly. Some rows have no size entry. The others give once, few or many, or a class for an expanded clone.

d_gene,v_gene,abundance,j_gene,CDR3aa,CDR3nt
.,TRBV7-2,.,TRBJ2-2,CASSLALWGELFF,TGTGCCAGCAGCTTGGCCCTGTGGGGGGAGCTGTTTTTT
.,TRBV4-2,many,TRBJ1-2,CASSRDLGPNGYTF,TGTGCCAGCAGCCGCGACCTAGGACCAAATGGCTACACCTTC
.,TRBV19,.,TRBJ1-2,CASSIISSGYTF,TGTGCCAGTAGTATTATCAGCAGTGGCTACACCTTC
.,TRBV24-1,few,TRBJ1-2,CATSAGRDSNYGYTF,TGTGCCACCAGTGCGGGCAGGGATTCTAACTATGGCTACACCTTC
TRBD1,TRBV7-9,.,TRBJ1-5,CASRLATGGNQPQHF,TGTGCCAGCAGGTTAGCGACAGGGGGCAATCAGCCCCAGCATTTT
.,TRBV19,many,TRBJ1-1,CASSIGWGRTEAFF,TGTGCCAGTAGTATAGGATGGGGGCGCACTGAAGCTTTCTTT
TRBD1,TRBV5-1,many,TRBJ2-2,CASSSETGGGGELFF,TGCGCCAGCAGCTCGGAGACAGGGGGCGGCGGGGAGCTGTTTTTT
TRBD2,TRBV15,.,TRBJ2-1,CATSRGSSSGGGRNEQFF,TGTGCCACCAGCAGAGGTTCGTCTAGCGGTGGCGGAAGAAATGAGCAGTTCTTC
.,TRBV19,few,TRBJ2-7,CASSTPGYEQYF,TGTGCCAGTAGTACGCCAGGTTACGAGCAGTACTTC
.,TRBV19,many,TRBJ2-5,CATGSGETQYF,TGTGCCACGGGATCCGGAGAGACCCAGTACTTC
.,TRBV5-1,many,TRBJ2-5,CASNGGGETQYF,TGCGCCAGCAACGGGGGAGGAGAGACCCAGTACTTC
.,TRBV6-5,many,TRBJ2-1,CASSYSNGNEQFF,TGTGCCAGCAGTTACTCGAACGGCAATGAGCAGTTCTTC
.,TRBV12-5,many,TRBJ1-3,CASGSPAGNTIYF,TGTGCTAGTGGTTCCCCGGCTGGAAACACCATATATTTT
.,TRBV25-1,.,TRBJ1-5,CASGGVSNQPQHF,TGTGCCAGCGGCGGAGTAAGCAATCAGCCCCAGCATTTT
.,TRBV20-1,many,TRBJ2-3,CSARKGTGDTDTQYF,TGCAGTGCTAGGAAGGGGACCGGTGACACAGATACGCAGTATTTT
TRBD2,TRBV20-1,.,TRBJ2-7,CSASGTRSYEQYF,TGCAGTGCTAGTGGGACTAGGTCCTACGAGCAGTACTTC
TRBD2,TRBV7-9,many,TRBJ2-2,CASSLTPGTSGSTGELFF,TGTGCCAGCAGCTTAACCCCCGGGACTAGTGGTTCCACCGGGGAGCTGTTTTTT
TRBD1,TRBV3-1,.,TRBJ1-1,CASSHRTGRNSNTEAFF,TGTGCCAGCAGCCACCGGACAGGCAGAAACTCGAACACTGAAGCTTTCTTT
.,TRBV7-9,.,TRBJ1-3,CASSRAGSSGNTIYF,TGTGCCAGCAGCCGGGCCGGATCGTCTGGAAACACCATATATTTT
TRBD2,TRBV10-3,.,TRBJ2-7,CASSEASGGAYEQYF,TGTGCCAGCAGTGAAGCTAGCGGGGGGGCCTACGAGCAGTACTTC
.,TRBV24-1,.,TRBJ1-4,CATSASGGGTVNEKLFF,TGTGCCACCAGTGCTTCGGGGGGGGGGACCGTTAATGAAAAACTGTTTTTT
TRBD1,TRBV19,many,TRBJ2-1,CASNRDRGRREQFF,TGTGCCTCGAACCGGGACAGGGGGCGCAGGGAGCAGTTCTTC
.,TRBV5-1,.,TRBJ2-7,CASSIGLGDEQYF,TGCGCCAGCAGCATTGGACTGGGCGACGAGCAGTACTTC
TRBD1,TRBV6-4,many,TRBJ2-7,CASRPRDRGPYEQYF,TGTGCCAGCAGGCCCAGGGACAGGGGCCCTTACGAGCAGTACTTC
.,TRBV20-1,.,TRBJ1-5,CSARDRHQPQHF,TGCAGTGCTAGAGATAGGCATCAGCCCCAGCATTTT
.,TRBV7-8,.,TRBJ2-5,CASSSGRWGETQYF,TGTGCCAGCAGCTCTGGACGGTGGGGGGAGACCCAGTACTTC
TRBD1,TRBV12-3/TRBV12-4,.,TRBJ1-5,CASSQDLSGREQGTASNQPQHF,TGTGCCAGCAGCCAAGATTTATCAGGGCGAGAGCAGGGGACAGCGAGCAATCAGCCCCAGCATTTT
.,TRBV4-3,.,TRBJ2-7,CASSQDRRTYEQYF,TGCGCCAGCAGCCAAGATCGGAGAACCTACGAGCAGTACTTC
TRBD1,TRBV9,.,TRBJ1-1,CASSLDRERNTEAFF,TGTGCCAGCAGTTTAGACAGGGAACGGAACACTGAAGCTTTCTTT
TRBD1,TRBV6-5,many,TRBJ2-3,CASSSGDRVPDTQYF,TGTGCCAGCAGTTCAGGGGACAGGGTTCCAGATACGCAGTATTTT
.,TRBV10-3,.,TRBJ1-2,CASWSGGHYGYTF,TGTGCCAGCTGGTCGGGGGGTCACTATGGCTACACCTTC